Sequencing of this T cell receptor (beta chain) was carried out in a study of blood T cell repertoires in COVID-19. At the level of the study: COVID-19 samples, acute and convalescent, were from the United States, Italy and Spain. PBMCs, B-cell-depleted T cells, or T cells were the source of the cDNA or gDNA that made up the material.

Trimming stripped 2 bases from V and 6 bases from J, with 12 bases between. Germline V CDR1 and CDR2: SGHNT, YYREEE (reference sequence). The CDR3 is 15 amino acids. Only in-frame clones appear in the TCRdb table, and some are missing; sequencing was by immunoSEQ multiplex PCR. The repertoire holds some 270,000 clones, with roughly 86% as singletons. The rearrangement joins TRBV5-4 to TRBJ1-6, with D perhaps TRBD1 (6 bases). The sequenced sample was peripheral blood. The clonotype originates from a man between 35 and 55 years old with active or convalescent COVID-19. Here the CDR3 DNA reads TGTGCCAGCAGCTTAAGGGGGATCGTTAATTCACCCCTCCACTTT. Residues: CASSLRGIVNSPLHF.